This is a list of T cell receptor beta chains from one sample in a study of blood T cell repertoires in COVID-19. The data were produced by immunoSEQ multiplex PCR, yet TCRdb's version contains in-frame clones alone and is incomplete. The table includes about 170,000 clones, roughly 91% detected once. Sequencing was carried out using peripheral blood. These receptors all come from a man in his fifties who had recovered from COVID-19. The CDR3 runs from the conserved cysteine through the conserved F or W. The order of the fields is V gene, J gene, CDR3 protein.

v_call: TRBV4-1; j_call: TRBJ2-3; cdr3_aa: CASSQQTGPTDTQYF
v_call: TRBV5-4; j_call: TRBJ1-1; cdr3_aa: CASSPNLRGPTEAFF
v_call: TRBV6-5; j_call: TRBJ1-2; cdr3_aa: CASTPATGYGYTF
v_call: TRBV19; j_call: TRBJ2-3; cdr3_aa: CASSIRSGQGTDTQYF
v_call: TRBV11-2; j_call: TRBJ2-5; cdr3_aa: CASSLGTKETQYF
v_call: TRBV6-5; j_call: TRBJ1-1; cdr3_aa: CASSPSWARSTEAFF
v_call: TRBV6-1; j_call: TRBJ1-1; cdr3_aa: CASSDSYHTEAFF
v_call: TRBV4-1; j_call: TRBJ2-7; cdr3_aa: CASSQAGLSSYEQYF
v_call: TRBV7-8; j_call: TRBJ1-5; cdr3_aa: CASSPVDRGIGSNQPQHF
v_call: TRBV13; j_call: TRBJ2-7; cdr3_aa: CASATMGGARAYEQYF
v_call: TRBV7-9; j_call: TRBJ2-3; cdr3_aa: CASSLGLAQTRTDTQYF
v_call: TRBV19; j_call: TRBJ2-1; cdr3_aa: CASKAAGEKQFF
v_call: TRBV19; j_call: TRBJ2-1; cdr3_aa: CASSNSGQRSYNEQFF
v_call: TRBV9; j_call: TRBJ1-6; cdr3_aa: CASSDSLGRWNNSPLHF
v_call: TRBV9; j_call: TRBJ2-2; cdr3_aa: CASSVASGGARDGELFF
v_call: TRBV28; j_call: TRBJ1-5; cdr3_aa: CASSLYGGSNQPQHF
v_call: TRBV30; j_call: TRBJ2-7; cdr3_aa: CAWIDSYEQYF
v_call: TRBV6-1; j_call: TRBJ1-5; cdr3_aa: CASSEAYRRVGQPQHF
v_call: TRBV19; j_call: TRBJ2-3; cdr3_aa: CASSLPSGEFTDTQYF
v_call: TRBV19; j_call: TRBJ2-7; cdr3_aa: CASRKGASYEQYF
v_call: TRBV12-3/TRBV12-4; j_call: TRBJ2-7; cdr3_aa: CASSKGGNEQYF
v_call: TRBV19; j_call: TRBJ1-3; cdr3_aa: CASSPIIGRAPGNTIYF